The 8 T cell receptor beta chains below come from one sample, sequenced in a study of OX40 agonist ivuxolimab in advanced cancers. The library was produced with the immunoSEQ multiplex PCR assay. TCRdb limited this immuneACCESS table to in-frame rearrangements with V and J called. A share of clones is missing; checked studies link under half to unresolved V genes, and the rest is unexplained. Present in this sample are tens of thousands of clones, around 94% of which were seen just once. Approximately 11% of the sample rests with the top ten. This specimen was CD4+ or CD8+ T cells sorted from blood, taken in a trial of the OX40 agonist ivuxolimab. The receptors originated from an adult with an advanced solid tumor such as melanoma, head and neck, liver or kidney cancer.

The rearrangement links TRBV9 to TRBJ2-3; no clear D gene. V was cut by 2 bases and J by 0 bases, with 10 bases left in between. Germline loops: CDR1 SGDLS, CDR2 YYNGEE. This CDR3 contains 15 residues. As DNA, the CDR3 is TGTGCCAGCAGCGTCGGTGCATCTAGCACAGATACGCAGTATTTT. As protein: CASSVGASSTDTQYF.

The chain combines TRBV10-3 with TRBJ1-1; D is unresolved. CDR1 and CDR2 from the germline V gene are ENHRY and SYGVKD. The CDR3 has 15 residues. V was pared by 0 bases and J by 1 base, with 9 bases between. The CDR3 DNA reads TGTGCCATCAGTGAGTCTGGGGAAGCGAACACTGAAGCTTTCTTT. This gives the protein CAISESGEANTEAFF.

The count of this clone is one. This chain uses TRBV28 with TRBJ2-5, with D perhaps being TRBD1 or TRBD2 (6 bases each). Germline CDR1 MDHEN, CDR2 SYDVKM. The V end lost 3 bases, the J end lost 5 bases, and 16 bases lay between the germline ends. The CDR3 is made up of 15 amino acids. Here the CDR3 DNA reads TGTGCCAGCAGTTTTAGGCTGGGGGGCGCGGAGACCCAGTACTTC. It translates to CASSFRLGGAETQYF.

The chain recombines TRBV4-3 with TRBJ2-2, with D uncertain. The germline V gene has CDR1 LGHNA and CDR2 YSLEER. The CDR3 has 14 residues. Trimming left V 0 bases short and J 0 bases short, with 2 bases between. CDR3 DNA: TGCGCCAGCAGCCAAGATGCGAACACCGGGGAGCTGTTTTTT. This sequence encodes CASSQDANTGELFF.

V and J are TRBV7-9 and TRBJ2-1; perhaps TRBD2 as D (6 bases). The V end lost 0 bases, the J end lost 6 bases, and 9 bases lay between the germline ends. The germline V gene has CDR1 SEHNR and CDR2 FQNEAQ (reference sequence). The CDR3 is 14 residues long. This chain's CDR3 is CASSLALGGNEQFF. The CDR3 DNA sequence: TGTGCCAGCAGCTTAGCGCTGGGGGGCAATGAGCAGTTCTTC.

The rearrangement links TRBV2 to TRBJ2-7, with 7 positions matching TRBD1. The CDR3 sequence is 16 residues long. V trimming: 7 bases; J trimming: 4 bases; junction bases outside the gene matches: 16. CDR1 is SNHLY, CDR2 FYNNEI, per germline. The CDR3 protein is CASNSEGLYRGYEQYF. CDR3 nucleotides: TGTGCCAGCAACTCTGAAGGCTTGTACAGGGGATACGAGCAGTACTTC.

This chain joins TRBV5-1 and TRBJ2-7, with D perhaps matching TRBD1 or TRBD2 (7 bases each). The CDR3 spans 13 residues. Germline loops: CDR1 SGHRS, CDR2 YFSETQ. V was pared by 6 bases and J by 6 bases, with 16 bases between. This CDR3 is CASTWEGAGEQYF. CDR3 nucleotides: TGCGCCAGCACCTGGGAGGGGGCCGGCGAGCAGTACTTC.

This chain links TRBV7-9 with TRBJ2-1; 7 nucleotides align to TRBD1. J gave up 7 bases and V 8 bases, and 17 bases lay outside the gene matches. The CDR3 is 16 amino acids. Germline CDR1 reads SEHNR; CDR2 reads FQNEAQ (reference sequence). The CDR3 DNA reads as TGTGCCAGCGCCTCGGACACAGGGGTTGCGGCGAATGAGCAGTTCTTC. It encodes CASASDTGVAANEQFF. The full variable domain, in which reference TRBV7-9 and TRBJ2-1 provide the parts outside the CDR3, is DTGVSQNPRHKITKRGQNVTFRCDPISEHNRLYWYRQTLGQGPEFLTYFQNEAQLEKSRLLSDRFSAERPKGSFSTLEIQRTEQGDSAMYLCASASDTGVAANEQFFGPGTRLTVL.